One and the same sample provided the 17 T cell receptor beta chains below, sequenced in a study of radiation and T cells in renal cell carcinoma (TCRdb year 2020). The time point label here, explained by the study, means: blood 2 weeks post-SBRT. The treatment or condition tag for this specimen amounts to: 15 Gy SBRT to primary tumor, nephrectomy 4 weeks later. Libraries were prepared through the immunoSEQ multiplex PCR assay. Not all clones reach the TCRdb copy of this immuneACCESS table, which keeps in-frame sequences only. Checked studies attribute under half of the gap to unresolved V genes and leave the rest unexplained. This sample comprises some 26,000 clones, over 70% of them detected only once. The ten largest clones represent approximately 31% of the sample. The material sequenced was blood, taken from a patient whose treatment included radiotherapy and nephrectomy. Receptors originate from a man in his sixties with renal cell carcinoma.

This clone was detected only a few times. The V call is TRBV6-5, the J call TRBJ1-2; 7 bases are a match to TRBD1. Trimming removed 7 bases from V and 4 bases from J; junction bases left unmatched: 9. The CDR3 totals 14 residues. The V gene's germline CDR1 is MNHEY and CDR2 SVGAGI. The CDR3 spells CASTEGAGGYGYTF. The CDR3, as DNA: TGTGCCAGCACCGAGGGGGCCGGAGGCTATGGCTACACCTTC.

The chain has TRBV30 and TRBJ2-3; no clear D. CDR1 GTSNPN and CDR2 SVGIG come from the germline V gene (reference sequence). This CDR3 has 14 amino acids. V shed 3 bases and J shed 1 base, with 11 bases lying between them. The CDR3: CAWSRPGRTDTQYF. DNA of the CDR3: TGTGCCTGGAGCCGACCGGGCCGCACAGATACGCAGTATTTT.

This clone was seen only once. The gene calls are TRBV30 and TRBJ1-6, with TRBD1 identical over 9 bases. Germline V gene sequence: CDR1 GTSNPN, CDR2 SVGIG (reference sequence). The V gene end was trimmed by 3 bases and the J gene end by 9 bases; junction bases not matched to a gene: 6. This CDR3 spans 14 amino acids. The CDR3 loop reads CAWRRTGAISPLHF. The CDR3 DNA follows: TGTGCCTGGAGGCGGACAGGGGCTATTTCACCCCTCCACTTT.

The rearrangement links TRBV2 to TRBJ2-7; TRBD1 might be the D (6 bases). The V end lost 3 bases, the J end lost 4 bases, and 13 bases lay between the germline ends. This CDR3 spans 14 amino acids. Germline CDR1 is SNHLY and CDR2 is FYNNEI. This chain's CDR3 is CASSDPGVFYEQYF. Written as DNA, the CDR3 is TGTGCCAGCAGTGATCCAGGGGTCTTTTACGAGCAGTACTTC.

The V call is TRBV7-9, the J call TRBJ1-1, with D maybe TRBD1 (5 bases). The CDR3 is 13 amino acids. V was trimmed by 2 bases and J by 11 bases, leaving 15 bases between them. Germline V CDR1 and CDR2: SEHNR, FQNEAQ (reference sequence). The CDR3 DNA sequence: TGTGCCAGCAGCTTAAAAATTTCGGGGGAGGCTTTCTTT. It encodes CASSLKISGEAFF.

This sequence joins TRBV6-5 and TRBJ1-1; D not resolved. Trimming cost V 0 bases and J 1 base, with 6 bases left between them. The CDR3 spans 14 residues. CDR1 is MNHEY, CDR2 SVGAGI, per germline. As DNA, the CDR3 is TGTGCCAGCAGTTACTCGACTCAGAACACTGAAGCTTTCTTT. Translated, it gives CASSYSTQNTEAFF.

The chain has TRBV10-3 and TRBJ1-1; D may be TRBD1 (6 bases). The germline V and J ends were trimmed by 4 bases and 4 bases, with 13 bases remaining between them. CDR1 is ENHRY, CDR2 SYGVKD, per germline. The CDR3 is 14 amino acids. The CDR3 DNA reads TGTGCCATCAGTGGGGGGCGAGGGCCCACTGAAGCTTTCTTT. This codes for CAISGGRGPTEAFF.

The chain has TRBV6-1 and TRBJ1-1; possible D gene TRBD1, 5 bases. V lost 2 bases and J lost 3, with 10 bases in between. CDR3 size: 14 residues. Germline values: CDR1 MNHNS, CDR2 SASEGT. This chain's CDR3 is CASSELLGDTEAFF. The CDR3 region has the DNA TGTGCCAGCAGTGAACTTTTGGGGGACACTGAAGCTTTCTTT.

The gene calls are TRBV29-1 and TRBJ1-2, with TRBD1 identical over 8 bases. Germline V CDR1 and CDR2: SQVTM, ANQGSEA. This CDR3 has 14 residues. Trimming took 5 bases from V and 6 from J; bases not matched to a gene: 11. CDR3 nucleotide sequence: TGCAGCGTTACCGGGACAGGCGTAACTAATGGCTACACCTTC. It is translated as CSVTGTGVTNGYTF.

This clone turned up a few times. This chain uses TRBV5-4 with TRBJ1-2; D is unclear. Between the trimmed V and J ends, which lost 0 bases and 5 bases, there was a span of 14 bases. CDR1 is SGHNT and CDR2 is YYREEE in the germline V gene (reference sequence). The CDR3 runs to 15 residues. The DNA for the CDR3 is TGTGCCAGCAGCTTGGAAGCAGGCCTTGGGTATGGCTACACCTTC. The encoded protein is CASSLEAGLGYGYTF.

The chain employs TRBV6-5 and TRBJ2-1; 8 bases agree with TRBD1. The germline V gene has CDR1 MNHEY and CDR2 SVGAGI. The CDR3 is made up of 14 amino acids. The trim removed 7 bases at V and 6 bases at J, leaving 8 bases unmatched. This CDR3 reads CASTAGGQANEQFF. As DNA, the CDR3 is TGTGCCAGCACCGCAGGGGGCCAGGCCAATGAGCAGTTCTTC.

The V and J genes are TRBV2 and TRBJ2-7, with TRBD2 matching 7 bases. The junction had 1 base not matched to a gene; V was cut back by 4 bases and J by 4 bases. Germline loops: CDR1 SNHLY, CDR2 FYNNEI. The CDR3 extends over 12 amino acids. CDR3 protein: CASSAGGYEQYF. The DNA for the CDR3 is TGTGCCAGCAGTGCGGGGGGTTACGAGCAGTACTTC.

The gene calls are TRBV19 and TRBJ1-1; TRBD1 is a possible D gene (6 bases). V was pared by 5 bases and J by 0 bases, with 10 bases between. CDR3 length equals 14 residues. Germline-derived CDR1 and CDR2 are LNHDA and SQIVND (reference sequence). CDR3 coding DNA: TGTGCCAGTAGTTCACAGGGCCTGAACACTGAAGCTTTCTTT. It translates to CASSSQGLNTEAFF.

The J gene is TRBJ1-6, the V gene TRBV9, with D uncertain. The germline V gene has CDR1 SGDLS and CDR2 YYNGEE. Trimming took off 3 bases at V and 5 bases at J, with 12 bases between the two ends. This CDR3 region has 15 residues. The chain's CDR3 is CASSERTRDNSPLHF. As DNA, the CDR3 is TGTGCCAGCAGCGAGAGGACGCGAGATAATTCACCCCTCCACTTT.

V gene TRBV5-1 combines with J gene TRBJ2-5; D may be TRBD2 (6 bases). Deletions cut 0 bases from V and 4 bases from J, with 16 bases between. This CDR3 is built from 16 residues. The germline gives CDR1 SGHRS, CDR2 YFSETQ. For the CDR3, the DNA is TGCGCCAGCAGCTTGGGTACCGGGGACGGGGGAGAGACCCAGTACTTC. It translates to CASSLGTGDGGETQYF.

The rearrangement joins TRBV18 to TRBJ2-3; 7 nucleotides agree with TRBD1. CDR3 length: 13 amino acids. CDR1 and CDR2 (germline): KGHSH, LQKENI. The junction had 13 bases not matched to a gene; V was cut back by 8 bases and J by 11 bases. CDR3 bases: TGTGCCAGCACTCCTGTAGGCCAGGGGGAGCAGTATTTT. It encodes CASTPVGQGEQYF. Drawing the rest from reference TRBV18 and TRBJ2-3, the complete variable domain is NAGVMQNPRHLVRRRGQEARLRCSPMKGHSHVYWYRQLPEEGLKFMVYLQKENIIDESGMPKERFSAEFPKEGPSILRIQQVVRGDSAAYFCASTPVGQGEQYFGPGTRLTVL.

This sequence joins TRBV28 and TRBJ1-4; possibly TRBD1 for D (6 bases). CDR3 length equals 15 residues. Germline-derived CDR1 and CDR2 are MDHEN and SYDVKM. The V gene lost 10 bases and the J gene lost 5 bases, with 20 bases spanning the gap. CDR3 sequence (DNA): TGTGCCACCAGGTATGAAGACAGGAGGAATGAAAAACTGTTTTTT. It encodes CATRYEDRRNEKLFF.